Listed here are 20 T cell receptor beta chains from one sample, sequenced in a study of T cell changes during pregnancy in multiple sclerosis. Only in-frame clones appear in the TCRdb table, and some are missing; sequencing was by immunoSEQ multiplex PCR. The sample lists about 32,000 clones; roughly 87% were seen once. Specimen: CD8+ T cells from peripheral blood mononuclear cells, collected in the second trimester of pregnancy. Receptors originate from a female donor with multiple sclerosis, enrolled in a pregnancy study.

The chain links TRBV29-1 to TRBJ1-4; D may be TRBD1 (6 bases). CDR1 SQVTM and CDR2 ANQGSEA come from the germline V gene. The CDR3 totals 16 residues. V shed 4 bases and J shed 4 bases, with 19 bases lying between them. CDR3 nucleotide sequence: TGCAGCGTTGTCTCAGGGGAGGGACACCTTAATGAAAAACTGTTTTTT. Its protein is CSVVSGEGHLNEKLFF.

The rearrangement uses TRBV9 and TRBJ2-2; 9 positions match TRBD2. The CDR3 length is 16 residues. Per germline, CDR1 SGDLS and CDR2 YYNGEE. Trimming removed 2 bases from V and 3 bases from J; junction bases left unmatched: 5. The CDR3 is CASSVATSGYTGELFF. DNA for the CDR3: TGTGCCAGCAGCGTGGCGACTAGCGGTTACACCGGGGAGCTGTTTTTT.

CDR3 sequence reads: CATSRATSGSRNEQFF. The CDR3 DNA is TGTGCCACCAGCAGAGCGACTAGCGGGAGTCGGAATGAGCAGTTCTTC. The V gene is TRBV15, the J gene TRBJ2-1, with 12 bases that match TRBD2. Trimming removed 1 base from V and 7 bases from J; junction bases left unmatched: 5. CDR3 length: 16 amino acids. Germline assignment: CDR1 LNHNV and CDR2 YYDKDF (reference sequence).

Concerning this clone itself: Mismatch with germline at one junction end may stem from a read error. This sequence joins TRBV11-2 and TRBJ2-1; maybe TRBD2 (6 bases). This CDR3 region has 16 residues. In germline, CDR1 is SGHAT, CDR2 FQNNGV. This chain's CDR3 is CASSLDGGTVYDEQFF. CDR3 coding DNA: TGTGCCAGCAGCTTAGACGGGGGTACGGTCTACGATGAGCAGTTCTTC.

The chain joins TRBV11-2 to TRBJ2-5; TRBD1 agrees at 7 bases. V lost 5 bases and J lost 4; bases outside the gene matches: 7. This CDR3 contains 14 residues. Germline CDR1 and CDR2: SGHAT and FQNNGV. The CDR3 protein is CASSPPTGRETQYF. In nucleotides, the CDR3 is TGTGCCAGCAGCCCTCCGACAGGGCGAGAGACCCAGTACTTC.

The chain couples TRBV27 to TRBJ2-2, with D perhaps matching TRBD2 (5 bases). The germline V and J ends were trimmed by 7 bases and 7 bases, with 13 bases remaining between them. This CDR3 spans 13 amino acids. Germline-derived CDR1 and CDR2 are MNHEY and SMNVEV (reference sequence). The CDR3 DNA reads as TGTGCCAGCAAAAAGCGGATCGGCGGGGAGCTGTTTTTT. Amino acid sequence: CASKKRIGGELFF.

A single count supports this clone. J is TRBJ1-5 and V is TRBV9, with 7 bases aligning to TRBD1. CDR3 length: 15 amino acids. The junction had 4 bases not matched to a gene; V was cut back by 4 bases and J by 0 bases. CDR1 and CDR2 (germline): SGDLS, YYNGEE. Here the CDR3 DNA reads TGTGCCAGCAGCCCAGGGGGGAATAGCAATCAGCCCCAGCATTTT. This encodes CASSPGGNSNQPQHF.

The V call is TRBV9, the J call TRBJ2-2; D might be TRBD2 (5 bases). The CDR3 has 16 residues. Germline V CDR1 and CDR2: SGDLS, YYNGEE. Trimming took off 7 bases at V and 5 bases at J, with 21 bases between the two ends. DNA for the CDR3: TGTGCCAGCTATGGAGGAGGCCCCCCGCATACCGGGGAGCTGTTTTTT. Translated: CASYGGGPPHTGELFF.

The V call is TRBV29-1, the J call TRBJ2-1; TRBD2 matches at 12 bases. Germline trimming cut 0 bases from V and 8 bases from J; bases unmatched to any gene: 17. Germline V gene sequence: CDR1 SQVTM, CDR2 ANQGSEA. The CDR3 sequence is 19 residues long. CDR3 in amino acids: CSVEDRRLAGVIWVDEQFF. For the CDR3, the DNA is TGCAGCGTTGAAGACCGAAGACTAGCGGGAGTCATCTGGGTTGATGAGCAGTTCTTC.

This rearrangement joins TRBV30 to TRBJ2-2; D unclear. This CDR3 contains 13 residues. CDR1 and CDR2 from the germline V gene are GTSNPN and SVGIG (reference sequence). Trimming shortened V by 2 bases and J by 1 base, and 5 bases separated the two germline ends. The CDR3 region has the DNA TGTGCCTGGAGTTTACTGAACACCGGGGAGCTGTTTTTT. Translating gives CAWSLLNTGELFF. Full variable domain (remainder filled in from reference TRBV30 and TRBJ2-2): SQTIHQWPATLVQPVGSPLSLECTVEGTSNPNLYWYRQAAGRGLQLLFYSVGIGQISSEVPQNLSASRPQDRQFILSSKKLLLSDSGFYLCAWSLLNTGELFFGEGSRLTVL.

The chain links TRBV7-8 to TRBJ1-5, with D perhaps TRBD1 (5 bases). The CDR3 spans 14 residues. Germline CDR1 SGHVS, CDR2 FQNEAQ. V was clipped by 5 bases and J by 7 bases, with 15 bases between them. The CDR3, as DNA: TGTGCCAGCAGCCAACGGACGGGGGGACAGCCCCAGCATTTT. Its translation: CASSQRTGGQPQHF.

The V call is TRBV6-1, the J call TRBJ1-2; maybe TRBD1 (5 bases). This CDR3 contains 16 residues. Germline CDR1 is MNHNS and CDR2 is SASEGT. The V end was cut by 2 bases, the J end by 4 bases, with 17 bases between. This CDR3 is CASSEWGGALIYGYTF. CDR3 bases: TGTGCCAGCAGTGAATGGGGAGGGGCGCTTATCTATGGCTACACCTTC.

The chain recombines TRBV7-2 with TRBJ2-1, with D perhaps TRBD1 (6 bases). V was pared by 2 bases and J by 5 bases, with 7 bases between. This CDR3 is 13 amino acids long. In germline, CDR1 is SGHTA, CDR2 FQGNSA. CDR3 DNA sequence: TGTGCCAGCAGCTTATGGACAGACAATGAGCAGTTCTTC. Its protein is CASSLWTDNEQFF.

The chain uses TRBV27 and TRBJ2-7, with D perhaps matching TRBD1 (7 bases). The CDR3 is 18 residues long. V lost 7 bases, J lost 0 bases, and 25 bases lay in between. In germline, CDR1 is MNHEY, CDR2 SMNVEV (reference sequence). The CDR3 DNA is TGTGCCAGCACTTGGGTGGGGAGGACAGGAATAAGCTCCTACGAGCAGTACTTC. Translated, it gives CASTWVGRTGISSYEQYF.

V is TRBV7-8 and J is TRBJ2-3; TRBD2 matches 15 bases. CDR3 size: 17 residues. The V gene's germline CDR1 is SGHVS and CDR2 FQNEAQ. V trimming: 5 bases; J trimming: 3 bases; junction bases outside the gene matches: 6. Here the CDR3 reads CASSLWGTSGRTDTQYF. The CDR3 nucleotides read TGTGCCAGCAGCCTCTGGGGGACTAGCGGGAGGACAGATACGCAGTATTTT.

The V gene is TRBV4-1, the J gene TRBJ2-7, with D possibly being TRBD2 (6 bases). The CDR3 length is 16 residues. From germline, CDR1 is MGHRA and CDR2 YSYEKL. Trimming left V 0 bases short and J 2 bases short, with 14 bases between. As DNA, the CDR3 is TGCGCCAGCAGCCAAGAGGGCGGGACGGGGACCTACGAGCAGTACTTC. It is translated as CASSQEGGTGTYEQYF.

This clone was observed once. The chain is built from TRBV5-6 and TRBJ2-3; the D is unclear. V lost 3 bases to trimming and J lost 1 base, with 9 bases between them. The CDR3 sequence is 14 residues long. Germline V gene data show CDR1 as SGHDT and CDR2 as YYEEEE. The CDR3 region has the DNA TGTGCCAGCAGCTCCACCTACCGCACAGATACGCAGTATTTT. This sequence encodes CASSSTYRTDTQYF.

The rearrangement joins TRBV7-9 to TRBJ2-1; D ambiguous. This CDR3 contains 12 residues. CDR1 and CDR2 from the germline V gene are SEHNR and FQNEAQ (reference sequence). V was trimmed by 6 bases and J by 7 bases, leaving 10 bases between them. CDR3 protein: CASRSAVNEQFF. In nucleotides, the CDR3 is TGTGCCAGCAGGAGCGCGGTGAATGAGCAGTTCTTC.

This chain joins TRBV7-8 and TRBJ2-1; TRBD2 agrees at 7 bases. V lost 5 bases to trimming and J lost 3 bases; unmatched junction nucleotides: 10. Germline values: CDR1 SGHVS, CDR2 FQNEAQ. This CDR3 contains 16 residues. The CDR3 here is CASSLARLADYNEQFF. The CDR3 nucleotides read TGTGCCAGCAGCCTCGCCCGGCTAGCGGACTACAATGAGCAGTTCTTC.

Of note for this clone: This sample also contains other DNA sequences that code for the same CDR3. V gene TRBV27 combines with J gene TRBJ1-1, with D unresolved. Trimming shortened V by 0 bases and J by 1 base, and 6 bases separated the two germline ends. This CDR3 region has 14 residues. The germline V gene has CDR1 MNHEY and CDR2 SMNVEV (reference sequence). CDR3 DNA sequence: TGTGCCAGCAGTTTATCGACGGGGAACACTGAAGCTTTCTTT. It codes for CASSLSTGNTEAFF.